This T cell receptor beta chain was captured in a study of cytomegalovirus exposure and HLA in healthy donors. The study, taken as a whole, reports: Rarity held for most TCR sequences, but there were some public TCRs that occurred in many donors.

The PCR had 60 Vbeta and 13 Jbeta primers. As handled by the study authors: The count from a later analysis was some 76 million unique TCR beta chains, some 12 million of them shared. Assay: immunoSEQ multiplex PCR; the TCRdb copy retains only in-frame clones and omits some. V, J and clone size reflect that table, while D and trimming were determined from the DNA. The data contain more than 110,000 clones, 65% to 80% of them singletons. This clone appeared a few times. Its antigen is undetermined. Donors were ostensibly healthy at sampling, although undocumented immune exposures were probable. Sequencing was carried out using PBMCs. The clonotype originates from a woman in her forties or fifties in good health and CMV-seropositive.

The CDR3 coding sequence is TGTGCCAGCAGCTCCCCCCGACAGGGGGGGCCCTACGAGCAGTACTTC. It translates to CASSSPRQGGPYEQYF. This chain joins TRBV5-6 and TRBJ2-7; 9 bases fit TRBD1. The CDR3 totals 16 residues. From germline, CDR1 is SGHDT and CDR2 YYEEEE. With V trimmed by 3 bases and J by 2 bases, 9 bases remained unmatched.